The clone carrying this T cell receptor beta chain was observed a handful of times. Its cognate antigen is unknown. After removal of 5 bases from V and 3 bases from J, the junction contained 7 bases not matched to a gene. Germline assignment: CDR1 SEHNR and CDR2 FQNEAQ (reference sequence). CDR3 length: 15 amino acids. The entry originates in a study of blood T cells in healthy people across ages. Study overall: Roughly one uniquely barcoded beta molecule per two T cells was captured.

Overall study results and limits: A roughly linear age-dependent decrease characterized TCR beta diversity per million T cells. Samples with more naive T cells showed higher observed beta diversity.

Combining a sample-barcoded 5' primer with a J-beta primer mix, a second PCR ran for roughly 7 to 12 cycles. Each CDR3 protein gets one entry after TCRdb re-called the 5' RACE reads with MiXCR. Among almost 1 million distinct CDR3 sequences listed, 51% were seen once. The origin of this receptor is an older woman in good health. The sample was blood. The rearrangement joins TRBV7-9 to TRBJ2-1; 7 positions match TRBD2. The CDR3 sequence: CASSPSGPNYNEQFF. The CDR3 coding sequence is TGTGCCAGCAGCCCTAGCGGTCCCAACTACAATGAGCAGTTCTTC.